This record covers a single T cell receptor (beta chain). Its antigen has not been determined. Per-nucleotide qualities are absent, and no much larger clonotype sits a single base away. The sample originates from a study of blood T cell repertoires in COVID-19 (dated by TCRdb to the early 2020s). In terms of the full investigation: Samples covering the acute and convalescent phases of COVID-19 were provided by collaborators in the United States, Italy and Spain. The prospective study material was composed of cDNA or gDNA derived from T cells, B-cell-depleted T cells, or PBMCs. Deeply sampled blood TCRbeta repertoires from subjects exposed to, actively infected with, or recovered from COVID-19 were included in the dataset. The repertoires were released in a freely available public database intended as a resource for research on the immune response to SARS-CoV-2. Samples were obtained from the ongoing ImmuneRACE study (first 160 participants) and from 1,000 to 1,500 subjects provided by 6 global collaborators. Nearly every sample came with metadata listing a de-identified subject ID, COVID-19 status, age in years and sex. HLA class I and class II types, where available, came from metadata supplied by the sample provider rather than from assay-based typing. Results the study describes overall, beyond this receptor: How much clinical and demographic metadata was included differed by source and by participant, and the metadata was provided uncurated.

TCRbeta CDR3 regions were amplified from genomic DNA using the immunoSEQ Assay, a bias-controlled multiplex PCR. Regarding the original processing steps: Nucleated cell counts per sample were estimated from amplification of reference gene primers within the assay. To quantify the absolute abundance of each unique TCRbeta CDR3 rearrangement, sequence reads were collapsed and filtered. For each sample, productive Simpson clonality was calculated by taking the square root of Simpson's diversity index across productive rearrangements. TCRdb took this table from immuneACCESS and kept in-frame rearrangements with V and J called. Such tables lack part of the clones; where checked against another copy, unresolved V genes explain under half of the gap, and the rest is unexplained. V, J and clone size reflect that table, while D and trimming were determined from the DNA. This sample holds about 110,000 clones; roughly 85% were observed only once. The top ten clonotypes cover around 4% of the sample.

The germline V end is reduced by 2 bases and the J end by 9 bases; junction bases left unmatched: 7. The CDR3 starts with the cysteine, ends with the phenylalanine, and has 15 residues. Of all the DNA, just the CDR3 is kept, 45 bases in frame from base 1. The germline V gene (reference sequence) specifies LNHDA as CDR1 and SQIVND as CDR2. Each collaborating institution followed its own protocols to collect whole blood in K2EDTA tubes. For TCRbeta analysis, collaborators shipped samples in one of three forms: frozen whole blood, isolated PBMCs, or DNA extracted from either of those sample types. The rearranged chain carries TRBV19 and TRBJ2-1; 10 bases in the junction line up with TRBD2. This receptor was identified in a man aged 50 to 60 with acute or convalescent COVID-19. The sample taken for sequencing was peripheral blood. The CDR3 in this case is CASSIFTSGNTEQFF. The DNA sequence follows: TGTGCCAGTAGTATATTCACTAGCGGGAATACTGAGCAGTTCTTC.